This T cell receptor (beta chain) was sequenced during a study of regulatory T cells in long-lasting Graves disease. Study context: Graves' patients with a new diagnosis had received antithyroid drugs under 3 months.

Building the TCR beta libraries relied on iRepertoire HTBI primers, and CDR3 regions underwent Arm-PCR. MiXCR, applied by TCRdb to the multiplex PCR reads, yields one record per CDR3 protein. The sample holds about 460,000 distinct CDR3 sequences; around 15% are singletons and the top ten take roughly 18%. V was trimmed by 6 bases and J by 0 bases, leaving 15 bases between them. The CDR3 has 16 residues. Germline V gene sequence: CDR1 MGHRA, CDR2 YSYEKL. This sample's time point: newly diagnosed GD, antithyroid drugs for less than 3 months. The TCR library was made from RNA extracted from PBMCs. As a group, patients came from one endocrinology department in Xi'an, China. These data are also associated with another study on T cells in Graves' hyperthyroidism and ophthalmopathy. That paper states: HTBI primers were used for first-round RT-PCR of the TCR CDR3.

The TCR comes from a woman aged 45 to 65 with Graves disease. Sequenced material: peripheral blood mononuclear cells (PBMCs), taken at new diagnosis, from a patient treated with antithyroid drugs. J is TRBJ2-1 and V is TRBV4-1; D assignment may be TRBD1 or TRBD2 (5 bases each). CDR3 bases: TGCGCCAGCAGGCCGGGACGGATGAGCTCCTACAATGAGCAGTTCTTC. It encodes CASRPGRMSSYNEQFF.